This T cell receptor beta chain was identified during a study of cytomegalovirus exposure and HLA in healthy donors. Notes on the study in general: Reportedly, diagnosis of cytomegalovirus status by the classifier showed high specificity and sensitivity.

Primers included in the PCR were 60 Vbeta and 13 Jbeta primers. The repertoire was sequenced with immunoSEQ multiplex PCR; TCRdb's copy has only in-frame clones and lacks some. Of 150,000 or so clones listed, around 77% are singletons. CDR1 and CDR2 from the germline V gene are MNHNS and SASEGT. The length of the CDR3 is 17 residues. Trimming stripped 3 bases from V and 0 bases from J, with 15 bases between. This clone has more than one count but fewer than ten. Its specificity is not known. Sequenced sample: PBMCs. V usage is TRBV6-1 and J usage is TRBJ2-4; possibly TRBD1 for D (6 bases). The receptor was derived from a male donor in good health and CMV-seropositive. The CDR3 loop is CASSEGASNLAKNIQYF. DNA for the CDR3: TGTGCCAGCAGTGAGGGGGCGTCGAACCTAGCCAAAAACATTCAGTACTTC.